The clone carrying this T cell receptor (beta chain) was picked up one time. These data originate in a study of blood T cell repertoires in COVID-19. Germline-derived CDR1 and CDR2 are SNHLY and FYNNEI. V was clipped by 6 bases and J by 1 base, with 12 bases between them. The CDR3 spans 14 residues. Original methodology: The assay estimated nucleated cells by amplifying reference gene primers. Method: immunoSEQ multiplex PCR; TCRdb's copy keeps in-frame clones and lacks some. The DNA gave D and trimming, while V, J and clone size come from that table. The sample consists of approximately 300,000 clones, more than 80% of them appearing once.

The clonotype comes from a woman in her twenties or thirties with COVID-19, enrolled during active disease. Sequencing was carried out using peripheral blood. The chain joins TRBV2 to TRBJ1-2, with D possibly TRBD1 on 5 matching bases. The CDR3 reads CASRLYQGNYGYTF. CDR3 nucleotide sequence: TGTGCCAGCAGGCTGTATCAGGGTAACTATGGCTACACCTTC.